The T cell receptor beta chain under discussion was sequenced for a study of memory CD4+ T cells and cytomegalovirus serostatus. CDR3 size: 13 residues. V lost 4 bases and J 3 bases, leaving 7 bases between the germline ends. Germline-derived CDR1 and CDR2 are MNHNS and SASEGT. The sort gate was single viable CD3+CD4+CD8-CD45RO+ cells for memory CD4+ T cells. The protocol was immunoSEQ multiplex PCR, while the TCRdb copy is restricted to in-frame clones and leaves out a portion. The repertoire includes under 85,000 clones, under 80% of them detected once, and 2.6% sits in the top ten. This TCR came from an adult in good health and CMV-seropositive. The sequenced sample was memory CD4+ T cells from blood. The chain has TRBV6-1 and TRBJ1-5; the D is unclear. Here the CDR3 DNA reads TGTGCCAGCAGTGTTAATCCCAATCAGCCCCAGCATTTT. It yields the protein CASSVNPNQPQHF.